The clone carrying this TCR beta chain was counted a few times. These data are taken from a study of T cells in narcolepsy. Study summary: Patients with NT1 or NT2 and healthy control donors were enrolled.

Germline CDR1 reads MNHNS; CDR2 reads SASEGT. Trimming removed 1 base at V and 4 bases at J, with 11 bases between. There are 14 residues in the CDR3. Sequencing was performed with immunoSEQ multiplex PCR; in TCRdb, only in-frame clones are kept and a portion is missing. The repertoire holds more than 20,000 clones, with roughly 77% as singletons. This TCR derives from a human donor in good health. The sample taken for sequencing was memory (CD45RA-) CD4+ T cells from blood. The chain has TRBV6-1 and TRBJ2-7; TRBD1 is a possible D gene (5 bases). Written as DNA, the CDR3 is TGTGCCAGCAGTGAAGGACAGTATACATACGAGCAGTACTTC. It is translated as CASSEGQYTYEQYF.